The 20 T cell receptor beta chains listed next were all sequenced from one sample in a study of CD8 T cells in Susac syndrome. Reverse transcription used about 0.5 to 1 ug RNA and random hexamers. A single record per CDR3 protein comes from TCRdb applying MiXCR to the immunoSEQ multiplex PCR reads. Of about 150,000 distinct CDR3 sequences in the sample, approximately 94% were seen once. The sample consisted of CD4+ T cells from PBMCs. Source of these receptors: a human donor with Susac syndrome.

The chain links TRBV20-1 to TRBJ2-5, with 7 bases aligning to TRBD2. The J segment lost 7 bases and the V segment lost 3 bases, leaving 8 bases of the junction unmatched. This CDR3 has 13 residues. Germline CDR1 reads DFQATT; CDR2 reads SNEGSKA (reference sequence). The CDR3 here is CSASRAGRGTQYF. DNA of the CDR3: TGCAGTGCTAGCAGGGCTGGGAGGGGGACCCAGTACTTC.

The chain combines TRBV5-1 with TRBJ1-3; D gene unclear. Trimming shortened V by 7 bases and J by 0 bases, and 2 bases separated the two germline ends. This CDR3 is 11 amino acids long. The V gene's germline CDR1 is SGHRS and CDR2 YFSETQ. The CDR3 here is CASGSGNTIYF. The DNA for the CDR3 is TGCGCCAGCGGCTCTGGAAACACCATATATTTT. The full variable domain, its missing parts supplied by reference TRBV5-1 and TRBJ1-3, is KAGVTQTPRYLIKTRGQQVTLSCSPISGHRSVSWYQQTPGQGLQFLFEYFSETQRNKGNFPGRFSGRQFSNSRSEMNVSTLELGDSALYLCASGSGNTIYFGEGSWLTVV.

The chain uses TRBV2 and TRBJ2-2; D is perhaps TRBD2 (6 bases). In germline, CDR1 is SNHLY, CDR2 FYNNEI. Trimming left V 8 bases short and J 3 bases short, with 13 bases between. The CDR3 covers 14 residues. The chain's CDR3 is CASGGGIDTGELFF. The CDR3 DNA follows: TGTGCCAGCGGCGGCGGGATAGACACCGGGGAGCTGTTTTTT. Combining the CDR3 with reference TRBV2 and TRBJ2-2 gives the whole variable domain EPEVTQTPSHQVTQMGQEVILRCVPISNHLYFYWYRQILGQKVEFLVSFYNNEISEKSEIFDDQFSVERPDGSNFTLKIRSTKLEDSAMYFCASGGGIDTGELFFGEGSRLTVL.

This chain connects TRBV9 to TRBJ2-7; TRBD1 aligns across 11 bases. This CDR3 is built from 15 residues. V shed 3 bases and J 2 bases; nucleotides not matched to a gene: 4. The germline V gene encodes CDR1 SGDLS and CDR2 YYNGEE. In DNA form, the CDR3 reads TGTGCCAGCAGCGCGCGGACAGGGGGCCCCTACGAGCAGTACTTC. As protein: CASSARTGGPYEQYF. Full variable domain (missing parts from reference TRBV9 and TRBJ2-7): DSGVTQTPKHLITATGQRVTLRCSPRSGDLSVYWYQQSLDQGLQFLIQYYNGEERAKGNILERFSAQQFPDLHSELNLSSLELGDSALYFCASSARTGGPYEQYFGPGTRLTVT.

This clonotype was seen a single time. The chain couples TRBV12-3 or TRBV12-4 to TRBJ1-5; D is undetermined. The CDR3 is made up of 17 amino acids. Trimming took off 0 bases at V and 3 bases at J, with 15 bases between the two ends. The CDR3 DNA reads as TGTGCCAGCAGTTTAGCGGCTGGGGTCCCCCTCAATCAGCCCCAGCATTTT. Amino acid sequence: CASSLAAGVPLNQPQHF.

The chain uses TRBV7-8 and TRBJ2-2; D call uncertain. Trimming shortened V by 5 bases and J by 0 bases, and 10 bases separated the two germline ends. This CDR3 spans 15 amino acids. Germline lookup yields CDR1 SGHVS and CDR2 FQNEAQ. The CDR3 protein is CASSPLSTNTGELFF. CDR3 nucleotide sequence: TGTGCCAGCAGCCCCCTCTCGACGAACACCGGGGAGCTGTTTTTT.

The chain has TRBV6-5 and TRBJ2-5, with D possibly being TRBD2 (6 bases). This CDR3 is built from 14 residues. Germline V gene lookup returns CDR1 MNHEY and CDR2 SVGAGI. Between the trimmed V and J ends, which lost 0 bases and 6 bases, there was a span of 11 bases. The CDR3 nucleotides read TGTGCCAGCAGTTACTCGACTAGTAGGCAGACCCAGTACTTC. Its translation: CASSYSTSRQTQYF.

CDR3 amino acids: CASTWGQNYGYTF. CDR3 coding DNA: TGTGCCAGCACATGGGGACAAAACTATGGCTACACCTTC. The chain has TRBV28 and TRBJ1-2; possibly TRBD1 for D (6 bases). Germline CDR1 MDHEN, CDR2 SYDVKM. The CDR3 contains 13 residues. V lost 7 bases and J 2 bases, leaving 11 bases between the germline ends.

This chain uses TRBV4-1 with TRBJ1-1; D not certain. Germline V lookup: CDR1 MGHRA, CDR2 YSYEKL. V lost 6 bases and J 6 bases, leaving 5 bases between the germline ends. The CDR3 runs to 10 residues. CDR3 loop: CASSNAEAFF. As DNA, the CDR3 is TGCGCCAGCAGTAACGCTGAAGCTTTCTTT.

CDR3 in amino acids: CASSPSFSPARLPLRYNEQFF. CDR3 coding DNA: TGCGCCAGCAGCCCCTCCTTTAGCCCAGCCCGTCTACCGCTCCGTTACAATGAGCAGTTCTTC. V usage is TRBV4-1 and J usage is TRBJ2-1; the D is unclear. Germline CDR1 is MGHRA and CDR2 is YSYEKL. The CDR3 covers 21 residues. Trimming cost V 4 bases and J 4 bases, with 32 bases left between them.

This chain links TRBV5-1 with TRBJ1-2; D remains ambiguous. The germline CDR1 and CDR2 sequences are SGHRS and YFSETQ. V shed 0 bases and J shed 4 bases, with 7 bases lying between them. The CDR3 is 13 residues long. The CDR3 reads CASSLETTYGYTF. DNA of the CDR3: TGCGCCAGCAGCTTGGAGACAACCTATGGCTACACCTTC. The variable domain in full, completed from reference TRBV5-1 and TRBJ1-2, reads KAGVTQTPRYLIKTRGQQVTLSCSPISGHRSVSWYQQTPGQGLQFLFEYFSETQRNKGNFPGRFSGRQFSNSRSEMNVSTLELGDSALYLCASSLETTYGYTFGSGTRLTVV.

J is TRBJ1-5 and V is TRBV12-3 or TRBV12-4; D is perhaps TRBD1 (5 bases). The CDR3 loop spans 13 amino acids. V lost 11 bases and J lost 8, with 19 bases in between. The CDR3 nucleotides read TGTGCCGTCCGGGGCAAAACCGAGGAGCCCCAGCATTTT. Its translation: CAVRGKTEEPQHF.

The rearrangement uses TRBV5-1 and TRBJ1-1; D is perhaps TRBD1 (6 bases). From germline, CDR1 is SGHRS and CDR2 YFSETQ. The V gene lost 0 bases and the J gene lost 6 bases, with 12 bases spanning the gap. The CDR3 is 14 residues long. Here the CDR3 DNA reads TGCGCCAGCAGCTTGGTCAGGGGATTCTCTGAAGCTTTCTTT. Protein sequence: CASSLVRGFSEAFF. The full variable domain, in which reference TRBV5-1 and TRBJ1-1 provide the parts outside the CDR3, is KAGVTQTPRYLIKTRGQQVTLSCSPISGHRSVSWYQQTPGQGLQFLFEYFSETQRNKGNFPGRFSGRQFSNSRSEMNVSTLELGDSALYLCASSLVRGFSEAFFGQGTRLTVV.

The chain links TRBV3-1 to TRBJ2-1, with TRBD2 identical over 11 bases. Trimming removed 1 base from V and 13 bases from J; junction bases left unmatched: 9. The CDR3 sequence is 15 residues long. Germline loops: CDR1 LGHDT, CDR2 YNNKEL (reference sequence). DNA of the CDR3: TGTGCCAGCAGCCAAGTAGCGGGGGGGGCCCTTCCACAGTTCTTC. Its protein is CASSQVAGGALPQFF.

CDR3 bases: TGTGCCAGCAGCTTGGCCGGGCGGGGGCGAGGGGAGACCCAGTACTTC. This sequence encodes CASSLAGRGRGETQYF. The chain is built from TRBV5-6 and TRBJ2-5, with D tentatively TRBD2 (7 bases). Trimming took 0 bases from V and 5 from J, leaving 17 bases between them. The CDR3 consists of 16 residues. Germline V CDR1 and CDR2: SGHDT, YYEEEE.

V usage is TRBV29-1 and J usage is TRBJ2-5; 11 bases agree with TRBD2. Germline assignment: CDR1 SQVTM and CDR2 ANQGSEA. V lost 6 bases and J lost 3; bases outside the gene matches: 3. The CDR3 sequence is 13 residues long. CDR3 coding DNA: TGCAGCGTGGGGACTAGCGGAAAAGAGACCCAGTACTTC. Translation gives CSVGTSGKETQYF.

The chain couples TRBV20-1 to TRBJ2-6; D is perhaps TRBD2 (5 bases). Germline CDR1 DFQATT, CDR2 SNEGSKA (reference sequence). The V and J ends lost 3 bases and 0 bases respectively, with 9 bases between them. The length of the CDR3 is 15 residues. In DNA, the CDR3 is TGCAGTGCTAGGAGGGATGGCTCTGGGGCCAACGTCCTGACTTTC. It encodes CSARRDGSGANVLTF.

This clonotype was observed a few times. This chain connects TRBV29-1 to TRBJ2-7, with TRBD2 identical over 10 bases. V lost 6 bases to trimming and J lost 0 bases; unmatched junction nucleotides: 5. Per germline, CDR1 SQVTM and CDR2 ANQGSEA. The CDR3 is 14 amino acids. CDR3 bases: TGCAGCGTCGGACTAGCGGACCTCTCCTACGAGCAGTACTTC. It specifies CSVGLADLSYEQYF.

This sequence joins TRBV20-1 and TRBJ2-3, with 11 bases identical to TRBD2. With 2 bases clipped from V and 4 bases from J, the junction kept 8 bases outside the gene matches. Germline V gene lookup returns CDR1 DFQATT and CDR2 SNEGSKA (reference sequence). The CDR3 runs 16 residues. The CDR3 protein is CSARSVTSGVPDTQYF. The CDR3 nucleotides read TGCAGTGCTAGATCCGTGACTAGCGGGGTCCCAGATACGCAGTATTTT.

The chain uses TRBV9 and TRBJ1-6; 8 bases line up with TRBD1. Germline lookup yields CDR1 SGDLS and CDR2 YYNGEE. The CDR3 is made up of 17 amino acids. Losses at the gene ends were 4 bases for V and 7 bases for J; bases not matched to a gene: 13. The CDR3 DNA is TGTGCCAGCAGCTCACCTCAGGGGGCTCGGGACAATTCACCCCTCCACTTT. This codes for CASSSPQGARDNSPLHF. Filled out from reference TRBV9 and TRBJ1-6, the complete variable domain reads DSGVTQTPKHLITATGQRVTLRCSPRSGDLSVYWYQQSLDQGLQFLIQYYNGEERAKGNILERFSAQQFPDLHSELNLSSLELGDSALYFCASSSPQGARDNSPLHFGNGTRLTVT.